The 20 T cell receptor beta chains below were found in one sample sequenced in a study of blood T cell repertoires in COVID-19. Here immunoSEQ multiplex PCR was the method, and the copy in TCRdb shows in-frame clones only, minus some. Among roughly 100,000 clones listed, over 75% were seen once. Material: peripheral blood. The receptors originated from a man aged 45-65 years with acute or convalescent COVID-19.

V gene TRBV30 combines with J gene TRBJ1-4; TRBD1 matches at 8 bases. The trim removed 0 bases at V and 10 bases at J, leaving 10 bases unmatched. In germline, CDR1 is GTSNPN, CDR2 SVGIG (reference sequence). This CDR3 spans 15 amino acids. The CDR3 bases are TGTGCCTGGAGTGTACCCGCCAGGGGGCCGGGAAAACTGTTTTTT. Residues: CAWSVPARGPGKLFF. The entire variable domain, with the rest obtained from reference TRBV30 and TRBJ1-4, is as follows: SQTIHQWPATLVQPVGSPLSLECTVEGTSNPNLYWYRQAAGRGLQLLFYSVGIGQISSEVPQNLSASRPQDRQFILSSKKLLLSDSGFYLCAWSVPARGPGKLFFGSGTQLSVL.

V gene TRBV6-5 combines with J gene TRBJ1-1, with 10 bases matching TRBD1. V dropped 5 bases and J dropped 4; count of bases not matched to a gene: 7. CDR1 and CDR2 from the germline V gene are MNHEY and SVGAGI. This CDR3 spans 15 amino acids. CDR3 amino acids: CASSLNRDRGTEAFF. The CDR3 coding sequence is TGTGCCAGCAGTCTCAATAGGGACAGGGGCACTGAAGCTTTCTTT.

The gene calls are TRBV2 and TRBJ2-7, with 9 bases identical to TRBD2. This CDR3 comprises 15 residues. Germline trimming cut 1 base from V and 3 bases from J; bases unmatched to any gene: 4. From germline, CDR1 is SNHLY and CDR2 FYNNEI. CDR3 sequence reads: CASSEGGLALYEQYF. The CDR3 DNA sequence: TGTGCCAGCAGTGAAGGGGGACTAGCTCTCTACGAGCAGTACTTC.

CDR3 sequence reads: CASSLGRQGTYGYTF. The DNA for the CDR3 is TGTGCCAGCAGTTTAGGGAGACAGGGCACCTATGGCTACACCTTC. The rearrangement uses TRBV27 and TRBJ1-2, with 7 bases aligning to TRBD1. The CDR3 has 15 amino acids. Germline V lookup: CDR1 MNHEY, CDR2 SMNVEV (reference sequence). J was trimmed by 4 bases and V by 2 bases; bases with no gene match: 7.

DNA of the CDR3: TGTGCCAGCAGTCAACGACAGGGGGCTAGCGAGCAGTACTTC. This encodes CASSQRQGASEQYF. This chain joins TRBV6-5 and TRBJ2-7; 10 bases fit TRBD1. The CDR3 length is 14 residues. The V gene's germline CDR1 is MNHEY and CDR2 SVGAGI. After removal of 5 bases from V and 6 bases from J, the junction contained 7 bases not matched to a gene.

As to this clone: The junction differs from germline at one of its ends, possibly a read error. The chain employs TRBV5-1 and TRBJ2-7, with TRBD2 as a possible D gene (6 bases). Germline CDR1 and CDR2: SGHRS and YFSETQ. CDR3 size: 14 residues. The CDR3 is CASSPGGSSYEQYF. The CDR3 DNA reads TGCGCTAGCAGTCCTGGAGGGAGCTCCTACGAGCAGTACTTC.

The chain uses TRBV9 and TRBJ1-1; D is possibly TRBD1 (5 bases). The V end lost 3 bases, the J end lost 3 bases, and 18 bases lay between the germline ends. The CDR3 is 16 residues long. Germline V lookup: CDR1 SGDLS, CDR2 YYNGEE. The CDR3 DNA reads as TGTGCCAGCAGCGCCCTTGACGGGACTTGGGACACTGAAGCTTTCTTT. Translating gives CASSALDGTWDTEAFF.

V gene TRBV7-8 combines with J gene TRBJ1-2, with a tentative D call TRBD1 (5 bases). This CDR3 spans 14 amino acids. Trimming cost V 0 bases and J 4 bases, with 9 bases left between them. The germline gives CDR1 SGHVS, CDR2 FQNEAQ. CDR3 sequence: CASSLAGAVYGYTF. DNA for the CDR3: TGTGCCAGCAGCTTAGCAGGGGCGGTCTATGGCTACACCTTC. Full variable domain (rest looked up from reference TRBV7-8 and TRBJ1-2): GAGVSQSPRYKVAKRGQDVALRCDPISGHVSLFWYQQALGQGPEFLTYFQNEAQLDKSGLPSDRFFAERPEGSVSTLKIQRTQQEDSAVYLCASSLAGAVYGYTFGSGTRLTVV.

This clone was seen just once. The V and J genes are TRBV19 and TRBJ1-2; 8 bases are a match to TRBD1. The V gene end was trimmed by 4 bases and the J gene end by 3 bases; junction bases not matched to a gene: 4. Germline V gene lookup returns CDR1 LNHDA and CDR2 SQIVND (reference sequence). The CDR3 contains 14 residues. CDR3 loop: CASSKTGVDYGYTF. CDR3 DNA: TGTGCCAGTAGTAAGACAGGGGTGGACTATGGCTACACCTTC.

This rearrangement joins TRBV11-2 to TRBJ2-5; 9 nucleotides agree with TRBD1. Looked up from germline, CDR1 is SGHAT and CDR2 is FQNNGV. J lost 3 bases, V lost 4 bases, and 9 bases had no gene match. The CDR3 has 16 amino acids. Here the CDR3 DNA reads TGTGCCAGCAGCTCGGTCCGACAGGGGGTTAAAGAGACCCAGTACTTC. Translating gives CASSSVRQGVKETQYF.

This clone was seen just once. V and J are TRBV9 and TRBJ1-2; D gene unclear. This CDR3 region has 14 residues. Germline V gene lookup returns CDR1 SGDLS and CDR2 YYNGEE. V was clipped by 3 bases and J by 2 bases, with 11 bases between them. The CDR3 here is CASSDPRSNYGYTF. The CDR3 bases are TGTGCCAGCAGCGACCCGAGGTCCAACTATGGCTACACCTTC.

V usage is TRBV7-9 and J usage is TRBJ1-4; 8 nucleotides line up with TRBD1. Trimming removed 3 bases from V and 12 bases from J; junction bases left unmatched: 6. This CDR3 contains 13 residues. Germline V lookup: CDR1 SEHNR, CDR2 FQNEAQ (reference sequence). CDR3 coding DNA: TGTGCCAGCAGCTTTCAAGGACAGGGCGAACTGTTTTTT. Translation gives CASSFQGQGELFF.

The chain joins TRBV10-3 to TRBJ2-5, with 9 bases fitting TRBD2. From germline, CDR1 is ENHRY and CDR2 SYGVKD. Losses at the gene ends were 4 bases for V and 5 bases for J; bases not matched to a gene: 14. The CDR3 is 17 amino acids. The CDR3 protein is CAISVAGGGGAVETQYF. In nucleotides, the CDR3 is TGTGCCATCAGTGTGGCTGGCGGCGGGGGGGCCGTCGAGACCCAGTACTTC.

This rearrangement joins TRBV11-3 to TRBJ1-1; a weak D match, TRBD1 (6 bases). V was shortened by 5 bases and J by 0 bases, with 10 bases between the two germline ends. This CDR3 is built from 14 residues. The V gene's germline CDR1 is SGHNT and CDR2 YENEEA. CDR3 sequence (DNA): TGTGCCAGCAGCCAACAGGGCGTGAACACTGAAGCTTTCTTT. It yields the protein CASSQQGVNTEAFF.

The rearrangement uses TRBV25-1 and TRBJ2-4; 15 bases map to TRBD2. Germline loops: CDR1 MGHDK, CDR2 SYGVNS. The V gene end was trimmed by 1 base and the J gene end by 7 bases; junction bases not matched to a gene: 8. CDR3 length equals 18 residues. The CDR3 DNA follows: TGTGCCAGCAGTGAATTTAGTGGACTAGCGGGAGGGCCGAACATTCAGTACTTC. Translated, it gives CASSEFSGLAGGPNIQYF.

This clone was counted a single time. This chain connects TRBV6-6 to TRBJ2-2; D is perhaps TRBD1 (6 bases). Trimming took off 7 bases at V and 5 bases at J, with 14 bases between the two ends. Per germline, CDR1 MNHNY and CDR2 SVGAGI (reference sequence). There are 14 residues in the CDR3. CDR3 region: CASNPTGSTGELFF. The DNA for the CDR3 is TGTGCCAGCAACCCAACAGGGTCTACCGGGGAGCTGTTTTTT.

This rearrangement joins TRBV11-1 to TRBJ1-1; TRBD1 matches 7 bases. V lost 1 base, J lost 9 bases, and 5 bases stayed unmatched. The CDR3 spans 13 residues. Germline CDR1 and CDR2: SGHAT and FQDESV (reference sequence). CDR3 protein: CASSLEGDSQAFF. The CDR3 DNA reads TGTGCCAGCAGCTTAGAGGGGGACAGTCAAGCTTTCTTT.

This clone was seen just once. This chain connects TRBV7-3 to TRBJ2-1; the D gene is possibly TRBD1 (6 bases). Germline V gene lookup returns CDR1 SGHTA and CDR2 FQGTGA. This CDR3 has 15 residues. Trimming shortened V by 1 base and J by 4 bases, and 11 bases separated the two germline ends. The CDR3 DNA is TGTGCCAGCAGCTTAAGGCAGGGGATGTACAATGAGCAGTTCTTC. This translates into CASSLRQGMYNEQFF.

The CDR3 nucleotides are TGTGCCAGCAGCACGGACAGGGGAGAGAAGTATTTT. Its translation: CASSTDRGEKYF. This rearrangement joins TRBV11-3 to TRBJ2-3, with 9 positions matching TRBD1. Germline loops: CDR1 SGHNT, CDR2 YENEEA. This CDR3 contains 12 residues. Unmatched junction bases numbered 7, after V lost 5 bases and J lost 13 bases. Full variable domain (rest looked up from reference TRBV11-3 and TRBJ2-3): EAGVVQSPRYKIIEKKQPVAFWCNPISGHNTLYWYLQNLGQGPELLIRYENEEAVDDSQLPKDRFSAERLKGVDSTLKIQPAELGDSAVYLCASSTDRGEKYFGPGTRLTVL.

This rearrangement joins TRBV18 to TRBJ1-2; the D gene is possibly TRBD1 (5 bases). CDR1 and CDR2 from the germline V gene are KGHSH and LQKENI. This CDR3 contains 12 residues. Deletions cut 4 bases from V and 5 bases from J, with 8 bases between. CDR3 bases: TGTGCCAGCTCACTCAGGGAATATGGCTACACCTTC. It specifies CASSLREYGYTF.